The source of this TCR beta chain is a study of cytomegalovirus exposure and HLA in healthy donors. Study background: HLA-typed donors were the source of approximately 88 million unique TCRs held in an early data release.

Comments on this clone: Its antigen is as yet unknown.

Study-wide findings and caveats: In vitro checks showed that three CMV-associated chains really do target CMV antigens. Available immune exposure information was restricted to CMV serostatus only.

With 60 Vbeta and 13 Jbeta primers, the PCR was carried out. Profiled with immunoSEQ multiplex PCR; TCRdb holds only in-frame clones, not every one. The table shows approximately 130,000 clones, with approximately 77% occurring only once. Germline V lookup: CDR1 MGHRA, CDR2 YSYEKL. This CDR3 contains 16 residues. Between the trimmed V and J ends, which lost 0 bases and 2 bases, there was a span of 10 bases. The chain has TRBV4-1 and TRBJ1-4; possible D gene TRBD1, 6 bases. Material: PBMCs. The source is a woman aged 40 to 50 in good health and CMV-seronegative. The CDR3 loop reads CASSQDPQGTNEKLFF. DNA of the CDR3: TGCGCCAGCAGCCAAGATCCTCAGGGGACTAATGAAAAACTGTTTTTT.